The entry that follows covers one T cell receptor (beta chain) sequence. This clonotype came up a few times. What this receptor recognizes is not known. No clone much larger than this one lies a single base away; base qualities are absent. V has 1 base trimmed and J has 1 base trimmed; junction bases matching no gene number 3. Based on the germline V gene, the CDR1 and CDR2 sequences are MGHRA and YSYEKL. Spanning cysteine to phenylalanine, the CDR3 consists of 15 amino acids. The kept DNA is CDR3 alone, 45 bases in frame from the first base. Taken with the paper, the label for treatment or condition translates to: in vitro stimulation with specific CMV peptide epitopes to enrich CMV-specific T cells. This specimen comes from a study of T cell repertoires in cytomegalovirus infection (dated by TCRdb to the late 2010s). Concerning the study at large: Peptide stimulations targeted recently identified HLA-C-restricted CMV epitopes, whose presentation resists viral immunomodulation, together with well-studied HLA-B-restricted epitopes. Because public TCR beta signatures pointed to carriage of CMV infection together with the matching HLA type, the HLA type of each donor mattered for the analysis.

The research as a whole found: Carriers of CMV infection plus the relevant HLA type were discriminated by the cumulative frequency of public TCR beta family members in the study cohort and in an independent roughly 400-donor cohort. In the ex vivo response, HLA-C-restricted CMV-specific TCR beta clonotypes were dominant, and in two of eight donors the single most frequent clonotype came from this HLA-C-restricted group.

These reads were obtained on an Illumina HiSeq 1500. TCRdb reran the public reads through fastp at Q25 and MiXCR, keeping productive beta chains. For every CDR3 protein sequence, its rows merge into one entry that carries the most common genes and DNA. The sample table records 700,000 to 950,000 distinct CDR3 sequences; around a third of these occur just once. The top ten clonotypes cover around 12% of the sample. The sequences come from cultured CD8+ T cells from PBMCs, collected from culture after CMV antigen stimulation. The sequence links TRBV4-1 to TRBJ2-5, and TRBD2 matches 7 of the central bases. This receptor was taken from a human donor in good health (CMV status not recorded). Some clones in this sample may be carry-over from other donors' samples. The DNA sequence is as follows: TGCGCCAGCAGCCAAGGAGCGGGGCCCCAAGAGACCCAGTACTTC. Its amino acids are CASSQGAGPQETQYF.